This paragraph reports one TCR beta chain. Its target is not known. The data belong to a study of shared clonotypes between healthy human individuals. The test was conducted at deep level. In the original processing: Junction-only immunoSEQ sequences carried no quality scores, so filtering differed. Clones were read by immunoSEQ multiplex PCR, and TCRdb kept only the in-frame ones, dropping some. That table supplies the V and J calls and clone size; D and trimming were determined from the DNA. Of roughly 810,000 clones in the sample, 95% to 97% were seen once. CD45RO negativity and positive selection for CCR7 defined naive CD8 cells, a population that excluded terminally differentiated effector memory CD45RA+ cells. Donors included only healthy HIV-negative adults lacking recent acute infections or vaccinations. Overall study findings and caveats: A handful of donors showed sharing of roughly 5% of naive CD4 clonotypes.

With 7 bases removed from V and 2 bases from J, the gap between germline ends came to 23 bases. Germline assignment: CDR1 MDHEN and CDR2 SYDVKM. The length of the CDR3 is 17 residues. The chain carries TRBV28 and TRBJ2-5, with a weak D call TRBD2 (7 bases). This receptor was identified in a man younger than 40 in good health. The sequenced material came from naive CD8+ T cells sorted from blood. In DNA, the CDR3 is TGTGCCAGCAAACCCGCTTGGGAGGGGGGTCGGCAAGAGACCCAGTACTTC. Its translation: CASKPAWEGGRQETQYF.